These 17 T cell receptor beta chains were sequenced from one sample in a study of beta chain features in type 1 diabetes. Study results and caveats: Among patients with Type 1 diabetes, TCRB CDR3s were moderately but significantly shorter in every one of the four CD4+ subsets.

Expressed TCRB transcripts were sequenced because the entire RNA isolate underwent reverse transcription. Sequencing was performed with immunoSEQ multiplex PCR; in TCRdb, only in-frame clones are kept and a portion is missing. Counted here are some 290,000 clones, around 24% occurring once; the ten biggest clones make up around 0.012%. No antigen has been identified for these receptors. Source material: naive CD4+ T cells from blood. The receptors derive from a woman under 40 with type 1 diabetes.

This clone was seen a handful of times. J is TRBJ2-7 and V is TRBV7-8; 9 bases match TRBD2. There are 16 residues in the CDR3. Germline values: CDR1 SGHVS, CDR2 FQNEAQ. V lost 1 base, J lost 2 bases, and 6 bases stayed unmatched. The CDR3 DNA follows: TGTGCCAGCAGCTTAGGAGGTAGCGGGAGAACCTACGAGCAGTACTTC. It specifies CASSLGGSGRTYEQYF.

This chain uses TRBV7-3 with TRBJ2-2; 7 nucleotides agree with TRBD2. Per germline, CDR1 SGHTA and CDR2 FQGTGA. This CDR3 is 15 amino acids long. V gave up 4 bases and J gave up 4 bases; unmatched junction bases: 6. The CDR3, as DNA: TGTGCCAGCAGCTCCGGCGGGAGATTCACCGGGGAGCTGTTTTTT. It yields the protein CASSSGGRFTGELFF.

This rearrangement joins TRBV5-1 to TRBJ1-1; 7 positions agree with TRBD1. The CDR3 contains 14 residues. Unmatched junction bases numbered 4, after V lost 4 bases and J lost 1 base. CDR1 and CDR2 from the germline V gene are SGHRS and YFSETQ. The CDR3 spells CASSPRQGNTEAFF. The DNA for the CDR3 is TGCGCCAGCAGCCCCCGACAGGGGAACACTGAAGCTTTCTTT.

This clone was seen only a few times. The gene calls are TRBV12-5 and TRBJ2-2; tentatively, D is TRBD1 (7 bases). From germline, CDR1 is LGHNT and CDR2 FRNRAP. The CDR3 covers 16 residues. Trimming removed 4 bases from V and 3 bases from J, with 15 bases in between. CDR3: CASGSRGQSDTGELFF. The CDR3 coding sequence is TGTGCTAGTGGTTCGCGGGGACAGTCGGACACCGGGGAGCTGTTTTTT.

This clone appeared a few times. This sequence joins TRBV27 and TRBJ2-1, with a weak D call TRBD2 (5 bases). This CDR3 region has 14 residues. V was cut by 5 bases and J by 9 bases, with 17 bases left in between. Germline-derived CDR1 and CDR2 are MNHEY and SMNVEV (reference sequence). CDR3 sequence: CASSSGTRTGEQFF. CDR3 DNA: TGTGCCAGCAGTAGCGGAACCAGAACGGGTGAGCAGTTCTTC.

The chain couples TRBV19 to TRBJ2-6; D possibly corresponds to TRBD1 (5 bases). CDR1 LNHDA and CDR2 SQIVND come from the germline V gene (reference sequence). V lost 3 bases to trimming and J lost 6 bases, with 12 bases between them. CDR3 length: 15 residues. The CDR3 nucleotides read TGTGCCAGTAGTATCAGCAGGGCGGAGGCCAACGTCCTGACTTTC. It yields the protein CASSISRAEANVLTF.

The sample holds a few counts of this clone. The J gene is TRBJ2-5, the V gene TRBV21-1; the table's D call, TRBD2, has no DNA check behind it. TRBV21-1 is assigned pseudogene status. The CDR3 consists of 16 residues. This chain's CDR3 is CASNWTSGPYQETQYF. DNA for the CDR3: TGTGCCAGCAACTGGACTAGCGGGCCGTACCAAGAGACCCAGTACTTC.

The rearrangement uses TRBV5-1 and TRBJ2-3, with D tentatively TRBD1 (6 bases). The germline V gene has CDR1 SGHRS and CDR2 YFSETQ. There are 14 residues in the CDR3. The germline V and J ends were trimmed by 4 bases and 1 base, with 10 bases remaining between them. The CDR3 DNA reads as TGCGCCAGCAGCATACAGGGTGGCACAGATACGCAGTATTTT. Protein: CASSIQGGTDTQYF.

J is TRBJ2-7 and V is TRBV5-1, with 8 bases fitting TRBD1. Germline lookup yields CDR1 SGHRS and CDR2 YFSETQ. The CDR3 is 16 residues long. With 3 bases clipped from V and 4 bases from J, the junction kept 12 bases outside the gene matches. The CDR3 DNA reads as TGCGCCAGCAGCTCAGGACAGGGAAGGGCTCCTTACGAGCAGTACTTC. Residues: CASSSGQGRAPYEQYF.

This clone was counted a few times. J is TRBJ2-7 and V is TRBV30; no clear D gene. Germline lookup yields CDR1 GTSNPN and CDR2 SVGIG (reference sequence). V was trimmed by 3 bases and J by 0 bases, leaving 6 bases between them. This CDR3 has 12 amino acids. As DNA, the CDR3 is TGTGCCTGGAGCCGGAGCTCCTACGAGCAGTACTTC. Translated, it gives CAWSRSSYEQYF.

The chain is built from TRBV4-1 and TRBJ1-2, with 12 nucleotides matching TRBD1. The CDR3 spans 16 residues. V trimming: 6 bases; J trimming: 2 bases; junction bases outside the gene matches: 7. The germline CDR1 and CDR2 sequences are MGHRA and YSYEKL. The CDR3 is CASRQGQGALNYGYTF. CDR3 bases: TGCGCCAGCAGACAGGGACAGGGGGCACTCAACTATGGCTACACCTTC.

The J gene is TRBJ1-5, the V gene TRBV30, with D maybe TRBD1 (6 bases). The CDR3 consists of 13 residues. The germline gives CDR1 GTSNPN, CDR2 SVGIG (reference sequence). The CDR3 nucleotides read TGTGCTACCGAGGCGGGGGCGGGTCAGCCCCAGCATTTT. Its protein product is CATEAGAGQPQHF.

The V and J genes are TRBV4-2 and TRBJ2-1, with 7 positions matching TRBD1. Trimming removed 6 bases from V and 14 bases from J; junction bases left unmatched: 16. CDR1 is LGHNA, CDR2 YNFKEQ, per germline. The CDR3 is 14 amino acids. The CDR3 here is CASSVDRDRDVEFF. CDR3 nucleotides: TGTGCCAGCAGTGTTGACAGGGACCGGGATGTTGAGTTCTTC.

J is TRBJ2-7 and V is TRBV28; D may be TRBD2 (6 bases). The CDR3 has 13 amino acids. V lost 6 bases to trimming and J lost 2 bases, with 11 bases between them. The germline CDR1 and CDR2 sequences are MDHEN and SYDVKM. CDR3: CASRGTSAYEQYF. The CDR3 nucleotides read TGTGCCAGCAGAGGGACTTCCGCCTACGAGCAGTACTTC.

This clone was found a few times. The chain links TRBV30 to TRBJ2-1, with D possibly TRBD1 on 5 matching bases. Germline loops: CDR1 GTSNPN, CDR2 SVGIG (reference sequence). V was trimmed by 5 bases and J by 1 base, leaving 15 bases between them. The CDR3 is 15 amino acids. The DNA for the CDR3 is TGTGCCTGGGACCTTTTAGGGGTATCCTACAATGAGCAGTTCTTC. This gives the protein CAWDLLGVSYNEQFF.

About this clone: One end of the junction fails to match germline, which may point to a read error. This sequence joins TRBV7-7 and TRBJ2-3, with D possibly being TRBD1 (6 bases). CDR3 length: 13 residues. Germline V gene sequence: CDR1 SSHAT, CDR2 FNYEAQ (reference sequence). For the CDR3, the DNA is TGTGCTAGCAGCGCTACAGGGACAGATACGCAGTATTTT. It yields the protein CASSATGTDTQYF.

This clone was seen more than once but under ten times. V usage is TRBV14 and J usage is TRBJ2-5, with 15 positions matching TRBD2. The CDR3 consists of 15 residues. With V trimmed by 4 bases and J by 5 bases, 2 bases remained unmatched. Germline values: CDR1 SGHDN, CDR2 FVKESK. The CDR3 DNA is TGTGCCAGCAGCCGGGGACTAGCGGGAGGTGAGACCCAGTACTTC. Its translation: CASSRGLAGGETQYF.